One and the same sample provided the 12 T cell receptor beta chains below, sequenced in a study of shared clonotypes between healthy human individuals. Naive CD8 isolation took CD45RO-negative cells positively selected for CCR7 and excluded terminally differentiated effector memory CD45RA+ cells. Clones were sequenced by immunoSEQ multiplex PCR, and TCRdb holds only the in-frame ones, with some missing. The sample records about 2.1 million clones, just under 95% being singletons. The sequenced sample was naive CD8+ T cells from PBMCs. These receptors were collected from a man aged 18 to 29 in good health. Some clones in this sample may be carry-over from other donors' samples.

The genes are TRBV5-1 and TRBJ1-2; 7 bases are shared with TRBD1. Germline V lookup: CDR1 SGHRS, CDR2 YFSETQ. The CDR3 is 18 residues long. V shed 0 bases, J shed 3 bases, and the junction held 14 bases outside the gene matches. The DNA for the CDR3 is TGCGCCAGCAGCTTGGGGAGGGACAGTGGACGGAGCGACTATGGCTACACCTTC. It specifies CASSLGRDSGRSDYGYTF.

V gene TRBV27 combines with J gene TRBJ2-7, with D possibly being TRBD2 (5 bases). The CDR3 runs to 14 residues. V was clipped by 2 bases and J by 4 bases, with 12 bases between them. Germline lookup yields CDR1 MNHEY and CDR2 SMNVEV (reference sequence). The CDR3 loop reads CASSLGGRLYEQYF. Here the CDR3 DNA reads TGTGCCAGCAGTTTAGGAGGACGGCTATACGAGCAGTACTTC.

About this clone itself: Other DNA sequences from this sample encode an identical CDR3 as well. CDR3 loop: CASSARTGSGNTIYF. The CDR3 nucleotides are TGTGCCAGCAGCGCTCGGACCGGCTCTGGAAACACCATATATTTT. The chain links TRBV9 to TRBJ1-3; D gene uncertain. V shed 3 bases and J shed 0 bases, with 10 bases lying between them. The CDR3 extends over 15 amino acids. Germline CDR1 SGDLS, CDR2 YYNGEE.

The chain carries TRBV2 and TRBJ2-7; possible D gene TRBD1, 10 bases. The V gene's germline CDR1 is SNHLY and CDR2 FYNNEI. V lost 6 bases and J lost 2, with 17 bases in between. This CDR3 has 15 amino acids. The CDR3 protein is CASRTGGGRAYEQYF. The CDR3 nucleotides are TGTGCCAGCAGGACAGGGGGCGGGAGGGCCTACGAGCAGTACTTC.

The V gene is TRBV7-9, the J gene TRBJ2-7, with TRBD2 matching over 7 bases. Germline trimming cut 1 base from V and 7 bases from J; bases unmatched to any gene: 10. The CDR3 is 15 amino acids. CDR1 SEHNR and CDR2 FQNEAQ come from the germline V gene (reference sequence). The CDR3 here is CASSLGDYLSGEQYF. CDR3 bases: TGTGCCAGCAGCTTAGGGGACTACCTCTCAGGGGAGCAGTACTTC.

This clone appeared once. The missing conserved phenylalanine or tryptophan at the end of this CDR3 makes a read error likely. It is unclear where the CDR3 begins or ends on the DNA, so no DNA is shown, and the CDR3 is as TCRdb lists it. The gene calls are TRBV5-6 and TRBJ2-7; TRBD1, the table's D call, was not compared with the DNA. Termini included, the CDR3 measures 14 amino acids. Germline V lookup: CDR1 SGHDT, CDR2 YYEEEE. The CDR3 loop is CASSLASSITGPLL.

The CDR3 DNA sequence: TGTGCCAGCGATCTGGGGGGGCGGCCAATGAACACTGAAGCTTTCTTT. Its protein product is CASDLGGRPMNTEAFF. The V call is TRBV5-6, the J call TRBJ1-1, with a possible D match to TRBD1 (6 bases). Deletions cut 7 bases from V and 0 bases from J, with 19 bases between. There are 16 residues in the CDR3. The germline V gene has CDR1 SGHDT and CDR2 YYEEEE. Drawing the rest from reference TRBV5-6 and TRBJ1-1, the complete variable domain is DAGVTQSPTHLIKTRGQQVTLRCSPKSGHDTVSWYQQALGQGPQFIFQYYEEEERQRGNFPDRFSGHQFPNYSSELNVNALLLGDSALYLCASDLGGRPMNTEAFFGQGTRLTVV.

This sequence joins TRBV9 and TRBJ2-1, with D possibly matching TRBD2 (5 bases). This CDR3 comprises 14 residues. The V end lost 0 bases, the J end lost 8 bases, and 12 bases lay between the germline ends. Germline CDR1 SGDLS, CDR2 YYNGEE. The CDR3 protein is CASSVGRFGDEQFF. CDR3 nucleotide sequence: TGTGCCAGCAGCGTAGGGCGGTTCGGGGATGAGCAGTTCTTC.

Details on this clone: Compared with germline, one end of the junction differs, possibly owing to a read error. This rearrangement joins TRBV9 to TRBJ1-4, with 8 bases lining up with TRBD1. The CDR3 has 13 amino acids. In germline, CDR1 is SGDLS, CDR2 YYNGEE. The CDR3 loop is CASSGQGNGKLFF. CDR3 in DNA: TGTGCCAGCAGCGGACAGGGGAATGGAAAACTGTTTTTT.

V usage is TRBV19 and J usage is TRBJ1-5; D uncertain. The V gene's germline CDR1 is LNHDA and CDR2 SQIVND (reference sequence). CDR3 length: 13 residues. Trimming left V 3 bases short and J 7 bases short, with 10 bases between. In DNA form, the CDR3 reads TGTGCCAGTAGTATTTTGGCAGTCCAGCCCCAGCATTTT. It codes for CASSILAVQPQHF.

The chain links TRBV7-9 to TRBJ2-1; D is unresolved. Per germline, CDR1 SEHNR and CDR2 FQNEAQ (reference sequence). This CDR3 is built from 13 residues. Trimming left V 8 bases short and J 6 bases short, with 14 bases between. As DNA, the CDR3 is TGTGCCAGCTCGGGCCCCAACCCCAATGAGCAGTTCTTC. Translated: CASSGPNPNEQFF.

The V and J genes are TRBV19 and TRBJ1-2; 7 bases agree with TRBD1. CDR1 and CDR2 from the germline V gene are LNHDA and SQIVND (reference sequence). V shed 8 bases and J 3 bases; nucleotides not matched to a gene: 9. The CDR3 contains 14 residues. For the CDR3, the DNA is TGTGCCAGTGTGTCGAGGACAGGAGACTATGGCTACACCTTC. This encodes CASVSRTGDYGYTF.